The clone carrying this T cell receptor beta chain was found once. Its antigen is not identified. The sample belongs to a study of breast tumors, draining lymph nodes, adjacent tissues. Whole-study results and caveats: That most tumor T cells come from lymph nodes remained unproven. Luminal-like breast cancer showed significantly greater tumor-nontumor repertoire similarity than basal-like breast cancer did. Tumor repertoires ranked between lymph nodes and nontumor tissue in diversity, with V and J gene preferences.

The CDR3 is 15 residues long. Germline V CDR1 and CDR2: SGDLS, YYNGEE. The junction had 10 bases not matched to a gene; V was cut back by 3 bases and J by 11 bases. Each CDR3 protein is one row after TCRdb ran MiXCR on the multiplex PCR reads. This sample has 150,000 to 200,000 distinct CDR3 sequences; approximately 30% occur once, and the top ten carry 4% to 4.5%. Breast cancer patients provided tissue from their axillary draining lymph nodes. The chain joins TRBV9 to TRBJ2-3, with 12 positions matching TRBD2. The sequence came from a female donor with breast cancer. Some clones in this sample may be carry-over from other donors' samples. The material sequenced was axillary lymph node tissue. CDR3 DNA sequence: TGTGCCAGCAGCGCGACTAGCGGGAGTCTGGATGAGCAGTATTTT. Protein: CASSATSGSLDEQYF.